One and the same sample provided the 16 T cell receptor beta chains below, sequenced in a study of blood T cell repertoires in COVID-19 (dated by TCRdb to the early 2020s). The library was built by means of the immunoSEQ multiplex PCR assay. The source is immuneACCESS, and TCRdb retained only in-frame sequences with V and J called. Part of the clones is not carried over; for the studies checked, unresolved V genes explain less than half of this, and the remainder is unexplained. The sample table holds approximately 30,000 clones, of which over 90% were seen once. The ten biggest clones cover 4% to 6.5% of the sample. The specimen was peripheral blood. These receptors came from a human donor in a cohort sampled during active COVID-19.

The chain uses TRBV28 and TRBJ2-7; D may be TRBD1 (6 bases). The length of the CDR3 is 12 residues. V lost 8 bases and J 2 bases, leaving 10 bases between the germline ends. Germline lookup yields CDR1 MDHEN and CDR2 SYDVKM. In nucleotides, the CDR3 is TGTGCCAGCGGGACACCTACCTACGAGCAGTACTTC. This gives the protein CASGTPTYEQYF.

The chain combines TRBV7-9 with TRBJ1-5, with a possible D match to TRBD1 (5 bases). The CDR3 runs to 14 residues. The V gene lost 4 bases and the J gene lost 4 bases, with 11 bases spanning the gap. Germline CDR1 and CDR2: SEHNR and FQNEAQ (reference sequence). CDR3 nucleotides: TGTGCCAGCAGCTCCGGGGGTGGTAATCAGCCCCAGCATTTT. Translated, it gives CASSSGGGNQPQHF.

The CDR3 DNA sequence: TGTGCCAGCAGGCCCGACAGGTCCTCCTACGAGCAGTACTTC. Translated: CASRPDRSSYEQYF. The J gene is TRBJ2-7, the V gene TRBV6-4; tentative D call: TRBD1 (6 bases). CDR3 length: 14 amino acids. Germline assignment: CDR1 MRHNA and CDR2 SNTAGT. V shed 6 bases and J shed 0 bases, with 12 bases lying between them.

The CDR3 loop reads CAISEGRGMGNYEQYF. CDR3 DNA: TGTGCCATCAGTGAGGGCAGGGGAATGGGGAACTACGAGCAGTACTTC. This chain joins TRBV10-3 and TRBJ2-7; a possible D gene is TRBD1 (6 bases). With 2 bases removed from V and 3 bases from J, the gap between germline ends came to 17 bases. The CDR3 runs 16 residues. Germline V CDR1 and CDR2: ENHRY, SYGVKD.

J is TRBJ2-5 and V is TRBV21-1; TRBD1, the D gene given by the table, was not confirmed from the DNA. TRBV21-1 is a pseudogene segment. There are 13 residues in the CDR3. The CDR3 nucleotides read TGTGCCAGCGGACAGGGCCTAGGGGAGACCCAGTACTTC. This gives the protein CASGQGLGETQYF.

The rearrangement links TRBV5-1 to TRBJ2-1; 7 bases are a match to TRBD2. After removal of 0 bases from V and 4 bases from J, the junction contained 7 bases not matched to a gene. This CDR3 is 16 amino acids long. Germline lookup yields CDR1 SGHRS and CDR2 YFSETQ. Written as DNA, the CDR3 is TGCGCCAGCAGCTTGGGGCTAGCGGACCTGTACAATGAGCAGTTCTTC. It is translated as CASSLGLADLYNEQFF.

This clone was picked up one time. The rearrangement links TRBV28 to TRBJ1-2; 7 bases agree with TRBD1. The V and J ends lost 9 bases and 4 bases, in that order; junction bases with no gene match: 5. This CDR3 contains 12 residues. CDR1 and CDR2 (germline): MDHEN, SYDVKM. CDR3 residues: CASRRDSYGYTF. CDR3 DNA: TGTGCCAGTCGCCGGGACAGCTATGGCTACACCTTC.

The V call is TRBV7-9, the J call TRBJ2-5; 7 bases fit TRBD2. V lost 3 bases to trimming and J lost 1 base; unmatched junction nucleotides: 2. The CDR3 covers 14 residues. CDR1 is SEHNR, CDR2 FQNEAQ, per germline (reference sequence). The CDR3 is CASSFGGGQETQYF. In nucleotides, the CDR3 is TGTGCCAGCAGCTTTGGCGGGGGCCAAGAGACCCAGTACTTC.

This chain joins TRBV19 and TRBJ2-7; D possibly corresponds to TRBD2 (6 bases). CDR1 is LNHDA, CDR2 SQIVND, per germline (reference sequence). V lost 4 bases, J lost 7 bases, and 11 bases lay in between. This CDR3 region has 12 residues. The CDR3 reads CASSTLGGEQYF. The CDR3 DNA sequence: TGTGCCAGTAGTACCCTAGGAGGGGAGCAGTACTTC.

The genes are TRBV7-9 and TRBJ1-3; 7 bases align to TRBD1. The germline V gene has CDR1 SEHNR and CDR2 FQNEAQ (reference sequence). V trimming: 4 bases; J trimming: 2 bases; junction bases outside the gene matches: 11. The CDR3 contains 17 residues. CDR3 nucleotides: TGTGCCAGCAGCTCATTCATCGACAGGGAACCTGGAAACACCATATATTTT. Protein sequence: CASSSFIDREPGNTIYF.

The V and J genes are TRBV12-5 and TRBJ2-1; 11 bases match TRBD2. The germline V gene has CDR1 LGHNT and CDR2 FRNRAP. This CDR3 is built from 16 residues. Trimming removed 1 base from V and 6 bases from J; junction bases left unmatched: 5. In DNA form, the CDR3 reads TGTGCTAGTGGTTTGGGAAGACTAGCGGGAAGCAATGAGCAGTTCTTC. Protein: CASGLGRLAGSNEQFF.

The chain combines TRBV3-1 (or the pseudogene TRBV3-2) with TRBJ2-5; no clear D gene. The V gene's germline CDR1 is LGHDT and CDR2 YNNKEL (reference sequence). This CDR3 is 13 amino acids long. V was trimmed by 6 bases and J by 5 bases, leaving 13 bases between them. The CDR3 DNA is TGTGCCAGCAGTACGACCCCAGCGGAGACCCAGTACTTC. Protein: CASSTTPAETQYF.

This clone was counted once. For the CDR3, the DNA is TGTGCCAGCAGTGAACATCAGGCTAGCGGGGAAGGGGCCAAAAACATTCAGTACTTC. It is translated as CASSEHQASGEGAKNIQYF. The rearrangement links TRBV2 to TRBJ2-4; 9 positions match TRBD2. There are 19 residues in the CDR3. Germline CDR1 reads SNHLY; CDR2 reads FYNNEI. Germline trimming cut 2 bases from V and 1 base from J; bases unmatched to any gene: 12.

DNA for the CDR3: TGTGCCAGCAGCCGTTCCCCAGATAATTCACCCCTCCACTTT. Protein sequence: CASSRSPDNSPLHF. J is TRBJ1-6 and V is TRBV6-5; no clear D. This CDR3 region has 14 residues. The germline V gene has CDR1 MNHEY and CDR2 SVGAGI. V lost 6 bases, J lost 5 bases, and 11 bases lay in between.

V usage is TRBV7-2 and J usage is TRBJ2-5; 9 bases are a match to TRBD1. J was trimmed by 3 bases and V by 5 bases; bases with no gene match: 7. The CDR3 consists of 15 residues. CDR1 and CDR2 from the germline V gene are SGHTA and FQGNSA. The CDR3 coding sequence is TGTGCCAGCAGCCCCCGGGACAGGGCCGAAGAGACCCAGTACTTC. This sequence encodes CASSPRDRAEETQYF. The variable domain in full, with the rest retrieved from reference TRBV7-2 and TRBJ2-5, is GAGVSQSPSNKVTEKGKDVELRCDPISGHTALYWYRQSLGQGLEFLIYFQGNSAPDKSGLPSDRFSAERTGGSVSTLTIQRTQQEDSAVYLCASSPRDRAEETQYFGPGTRLLVL.

The chain combines TRBV5-1 with TRBJ2-1; possible D gene TRBD2, 6 bases. The germline V gene has CDR1 SGHRS and CDR2 YFSETQ. Trimming removed 1 base from V and 8 bases from J, with 19 bases in between. This CDR3 spans 16 amino acids. CDR3 coding DNA: TGCGCCAGCAGCTTGTGGAGGGGCCAGTCCATAGATGAGCAGTTCTTC. This translates into CASSLWRGQSIDEQFF.